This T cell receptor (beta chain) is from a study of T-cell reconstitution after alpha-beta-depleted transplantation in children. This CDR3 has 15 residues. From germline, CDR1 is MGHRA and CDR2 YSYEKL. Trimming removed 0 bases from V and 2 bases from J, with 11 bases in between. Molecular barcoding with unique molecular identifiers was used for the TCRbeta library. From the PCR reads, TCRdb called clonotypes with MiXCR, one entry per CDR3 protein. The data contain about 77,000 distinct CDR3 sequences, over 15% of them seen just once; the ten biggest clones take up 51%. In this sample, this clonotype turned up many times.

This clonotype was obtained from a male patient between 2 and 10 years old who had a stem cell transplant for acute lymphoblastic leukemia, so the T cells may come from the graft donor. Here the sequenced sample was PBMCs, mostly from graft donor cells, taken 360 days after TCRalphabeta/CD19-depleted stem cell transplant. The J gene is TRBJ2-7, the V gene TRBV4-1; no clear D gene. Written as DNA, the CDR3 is TGCGCCAGCAGCCAAGATCTAATAGGCCCCTACGAGCAGTACTTC. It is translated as CASSQDLIGPYEQYF.